Presented here are 25 T cell receptor beta chains from one specimen sequenced in a study of lymphopenia after photon versus proton radiotherapy (dated by TCRdb to the late 2010s). Receptor libraries were prepared by the immunoSEQ multiplex PCR assay. This immuneACCESS table, as held by TCRdb, lists in-frame sequences with V and J called but not all clones. Of the missing ones, under half trace to an unresolved V gene in checked studies; the others have no known cause. Here the sample has 70,000 to 95,000 clones; 65% to 85% occur a single time. The ten largest make up 1.3% to 1.5% of the sample. The sequencing here drew on peripheral blood, taken from a patient treated with proton-based radiotherapy. The receptors derive from a man aged 60 to 69 with pancreatic cancer.

The V and J genes are TRBV19 and TRBJ2-7; tentatively, D is TRBD1 or TRBD2 (5 bases each). The CDR3 is made up of 14 amino acids. V shed 6 bases and J shed 7 bases, with 19 bases lying between them. Germline V gives CDR1 LNHDA, CDR2 SQIVND (reference sequence). For the CDR3, the DNA is TGTGCCAGTAGGGGACCAGGACCCACAACAGAGCAGTACTTC. The encoded protein is CASRGPGPTTEQYF.

The chain carries TRBV27 and TRBJ1-2, with D perhaps TRBD1 (6 bases). Per germline, CDR1 MNHEY and CDR2 SMNVEV (reference sequence). CDR3 length: 16 amino acids. Trimming shortened V by 1 base and J by 1 base, and 13 bases separated the two germline ends. The DNA for the CDR3 is TGTGCCAGCAGTTTATATCAGGGGAGGAATAACTATGGCTACACCTTC. Protein: CASSLYQGRNNYGYTF.

This chain links TRBV7-9 with TRBJ2-7; tentative D call: TRBD1 (5 bases). The CDR3 extends over 12 amino acids. V lost 3 bases and J lost 3, with 6 bases in between. Germline CDR1 reads SEHNR; CDR2 reads FQNEAQ (reference sequence). DNA for the CDR3: TGTGCCAGCAGCTTCCAGGGCTACGAGCAGTACTTC. The encoded protein is CASSFQGYEQYF.

The chain recombines TRBV27 with TRBJ2-1; tentatively, D is TRBD2 (6 bases). Germline-derived CDR1 and CDR2 are MNHEY and SMNVEV (reference sequence). The CDR3 runs to 16 residues. V was cut by 5 bases and J by 0 bases, with 14 bases left in between. This CDR3 reads CASSPLAQSSYNEQFF. In DNA form, the CDR3 reads TGTGCCAGCAGTCCTCTAGCGCAGAGCTCCTACAATGAGCAGTTCTTC.

The rearrangement uses TRBV30 and TRBJ2-7; D gene uncertain. The V gene lost 3 bases and the J gene lost 7 bases, with 10 bases spanning the gap. The CDR3 consists of 11 residues. The germline V gene encodes CDR1 GTSNPN and CDR2 SVGIG (reference sequence). The DNA for the CDR3 is TGTGCCTGGAGCGCTGCCTTGGAGCAGTACTTC. Its protein is CAWSAALEQYF.

This chain connects TRBV25-1 to TRBJ1-1; tentatively, D is TRBD1 (6 bases). Per germline, CDR1 MGHDK and CDR2 SYGVNS. Deletions cut 4 bases from V and 0 bases from J, with 18 bases between. This CDR3 is 17 amino acids long. The CDR3 is CASSGALRGFMNTEAFF. The CDR3 DNA is TGTGCCAGCAGTGGGGCCCTCAGGGGTTTCATGAACACTGAAGCTTTCTTT.

The genes are TRBV7-2 and TRBJ2-2, with D maybe TRBD2 (6 bases). V lost 5 bases, J lost 7 bases, and 14 bases lay in between. Germline CDR1 SGHTA, CDR2 FQGNSA. The CDR3 runs to 14 residues. The CDR3 here is CASSPGLIGGELFF. CDR3 bases: TGTGCCAGCAGCCCGGGACTGATTGGCGGGGAGCTGTTTTTT.

V usage is TRBV11-3 and J usage is TRBJ2-7, with D possibly being TRBD1 (6 bases). V was cut by 3 bases and J by 7 bases, with 16 bases left in between. In germline, CDR1 is SGHNT, CDR2 YENEEA. The CDR3 contains 14 residues. In DNA, the CDR3 is TGTGCCAGCAGCTTGGGGGCCCTCCAAGGGGAGCAGTACTTC. Its translation is CASSLGALQGEQYF.

The rearrangement links TRBV11-2 to TRBJ2-1; 7 bases fit TRBD2. The CDR3 consists of 15 residues. CDR1 and CDR2 from the germline V gene are SGHAT and FQNNGV. The V segment lost 2 bases and the J segment 12 bases; nucleotides outside the gene matches: 13. The chain's CDR3 is CASSLNLGGKLMQFF. In DNA, the CDR3 is TGTGCCAGCAGCTTAAATCTGGGGGGGAAGTTGATGCAGTTCTTC.

This clone appeared a single time. This chain links TRBV7-6 with TRBJ1-3, with D possibly TRBD1 on 5 matching bases. The germline V and J ends were trimmed by 4 bases and 2 bases, with 15 bases remaining between them. The germline V gene encodes CDR1 SGHVS and CDR2 FNYEAQ. This CDR3 has 16 residues. CDR3 in DNA: TGTGCCAGCAGCTCAATGACCGGGACCCCTGGAAACACCATATATTTT. Amino acids: CASSSMTGTPGNTIYF. The variable domain in full, completed from reference TRBV7-6 and TRBJ1-3, reads GAGVSQSPRYKVTKRGQDVALRCDPISGHVSLYWYRQALGQGPEFLTYFNYEAQQDKSGLPNDRFSAERPEGSISTLTIQRTEQRDSAMYRCASSSMTGTPGNTIYFGEGSWLTVV.

This clone was counted a few times. The chain joins TRBV7-6 to TRBJ1-4; 7 bases map to TRBD1. J was trimmed by 13 bases and V by 1 base; bases with no gene match: 3. This CDR3 has 12 amino acids. Germline V CDR1 and CDR2: SGHVS, FNYEAQ. The CDR3 sequence: CASSLGPGGLFF. The CDR3 bases are TGTGCCAGCAGCTTAGGGCCAGGGGGACTGTTTTTT.

This clone was picked up one time. This chain uses TRBV15 with TRBJ2-1; 10 bases line up with TRBD2. Germline V CDR1 and CDR2: LNHNV, YYDKDF (reference sequence). The CDR3 runs 19 residues. With V trimmed by 1 base and J by 1 base, 10 bases remained unmatched. The CDR3 coding sequence is TGTGCCACCAGCAGAGGATCTAGCGGGAGCGGTCGGTCCTACAATGAGCAGTTCTTC. Its protein is CATSRGSSGSGRSYNEQFF.

The V and J genes are TRBV28 and TRBJ2-5; weak D call: TRBD2 (6 bases). The CDR3 loop spans 16 amino acids. Germline CDR1 and CDR2: MDHEN and SYDVKM. Trimming removed 5 bases from V and 5 bases from J, with 21 bases in between. The CDR3 bases are TGTGCCAGCAGTGCCATTGGGGGAGGAGGGCTGGAGACCCAGTACTTC. It translates to CASSAIGGGGLETQYF.

The chain uses TRBV30 and TRBJ1-5, with 9 bases identical to TRBD1. Germline lookup yields CDR1 GTSNPN and CDR2 SVGIG (reference sequence). This CDR3 spans 14 amino acids. J was trimmed by 6 bases and V by 2 bases; bases with no gene match: 5. The DNA of the CDR3 is TGTGCCTGGAGTCGAGACAGGGGGTCTCAGCCCCAGCATTTT. Protein product: CAWSRDRGSQPQHF.

CDR3: CASSLIPHTGAFSNQPQHF. In DNA, the CDR3 is TGTGCCAGCAGCTTAATCCCCCACACAGGGGCCTTTAGCAATCAGCCCCAGCATTTT. The chain is built from TRBV7-2 and TRBJ1-5, with 7 bases aligning to TRBD1. The CDR3 spans 19 residues. The germline V gene has CDR1 SGHTA and CDR2 FQGNSA. The V segment lost 2 bases and the J segment 0 bases; nucleotides outside the gene matches: 13.

CDR3 sequence reads: CASRAGTGDSYEQYF. The CDR3 DNA sequence: TGTGCCAGCAGGGCGGGGACAGGGGATTCCTACGAGCAGTACTTC. The V gene is TRBV6-4, the J gene TRBJ2-7, with TRBD1 matching 10 bases. This CDR3 has 15 amino acids. Germline V CDR1 and CDR2: MRHNA, SNTAGT. With 6 bases clipped from V and 1 base from J, the junction kept 6 bases outside the gene matches.

The chain couples TRBV15 to TRBJ1-3; 7 bases agree with TRBD1. V lost 5 bases, J lost 0 bases, and 4 bases stayed unmatched. CDR1 LNHNV and CDR2 YYDKDF come from the germline V gene (reference sequence). This CDR3 spans 15 amino acids. The CDR3: CATSRDRVSGNTIYF. The DNA for the CDR3 is TGTGCCACCAGCCGGGACAGAGTCTCTGGAAACACCATATATTTT. Together with reference TRBV15 and TRBJ1-3, the CDR3 gives the full variable domain: DAMVIQNPRYQVTQFGKPVTLSCSQTLNHNVMYWYQQKSSQAPKLLFHYYDKDFNNEADTPDNFQSRRPNTSFCFLDIRSPGLGDTAMYLCATSRDRVSGNTIYFGEGSWLTVV.

The table lists this clone with a count of one. This rearrangement joins TRBV27 to TRBJ2-7, with 12 bases fitting TRBD2. This CDR3 contains 15 residues. Germline CDR1 is MNHEY and CDR2 is SMNVEV (reference sequence). V shed 8 bases, J shed 2 bases, and the junction held 7 bases outside the gene matches. CDR3 nucleotide sequence: TGTGCCAGCGGTAGACTAGCGGGAGTTCCCTACGAGCAGTACTTC. Translating gives CASGRLAGVPYEQYF.

This sequence joins TRBV30 and TRBJ2-5; D is unresolved. Germline CDR1 reads GTSNPN; CDR2 reads SVGIG (reference sequence). V dropped 2 bases and J dropped 5 bases, with 9 bases sitting between them. CDR3 length: 12 amino acids. The CDR3 bases are TGTGCCTGGAGTCAGACCGGGGAGACCCAGTACTTC. It translates to CAWSQTGETQYF.

There are a few counts of this clone. This chain connects TRBV7-3 to TRBJ2-2; 7 positions agree with TRBD1. V shed 5 bases and J 4 bases; nucleotides not matched to a gene: 10. CDR1 and CDR2 (germline): SGHTA, FQGTGA. The CDR3 sequence is 16 residues long. In nucleotides, the CDR3 is TGTGCCAGCAGCAGTCAGACAGGGTTGGGCACCGGGGAGCTGTTTTTT. Translating gives CASSSQTGLGTGELFF.

V usage is TRBV19 and J usage is TRBJ2-1; D unresolved. V was shortened by 1 base and J by 3 bases, with 10 bases between the two germline ends. Germline CDR1 LNHDA, CDR2 SQIVND (reference sequence). This CDR3 is 15 amino acids long. In DNA form, the CDR3 reads TGTGCCAGTAGTATAGGGGTTGGGATCTACAATGAGCAGTTCTTC. It is translated as CASSIGVGIYNEQFF.

DNA for the CDR3: TGTGCCAGCAGCGGGTTGGGGGTGGTCGGTGAGACCCAGTACTTC. It yields the protein CASSGLGVVGETQYF. V is TRBV9 and J is TRBJ2-5; either TRBD1 or TRBD2 may fit D (5 bases each). Germline V gene data show CDR1 as SGDLS and CDR2 as YYNGEE. Trimming left V 3 bases short and J 5 bases short, with 17 bases between. This CDR3 contains 15 residues.

The CDR3 nucleotides are TGTGCCAGTAGTATACTGGCGGGAGGGCCCGGGGAGACCCAGTACTTC. This encodes CASSILAGGPGETQYF. V is TRBV19 and J is TRBJ2-5; 9 positions match TRBD2. The CDR3 extends over 16 amino acids. CDR1 and CDR2 (germline): LNHDA, SQIVND (reference sequence). V was pared by 2 bases and J by 5 bases, with 9 bases of the junction left unmatched.

J is TRBJ2-7 and V is TRBV10-3, with D uncertain. Germline V lookup: CDR1 ENHRY, CDR2 SYGVKD. The CDR3 consists of 14 residues. V lost 0 bases and J 6 bases, leaving 12 bases between the germline ends. The CDR3 protein is CAISESTGVSEQYF. As DNA, the CDR3 is TGTGCCATCAGTGAGTCGACTGGGGTTAGCGAGCAGTACTTC.

The chain joins TRBV5-4 to TRBJ2-7, with D perhaps matching TRBD1 (6 bases). The germline CDR1 and CDR2 sequences are SGHNT and YYREEE (reference sequence). There are 13 residues in the CDR3. V shed 6 bases and J shed 0 bases, with 10 bases lying between them. CDR3 DNA: TGTGCCAGCACCTCGGACAGCTCCTACGAGCAGTACTTC. Its translation: CASTSDSSYEQYF.